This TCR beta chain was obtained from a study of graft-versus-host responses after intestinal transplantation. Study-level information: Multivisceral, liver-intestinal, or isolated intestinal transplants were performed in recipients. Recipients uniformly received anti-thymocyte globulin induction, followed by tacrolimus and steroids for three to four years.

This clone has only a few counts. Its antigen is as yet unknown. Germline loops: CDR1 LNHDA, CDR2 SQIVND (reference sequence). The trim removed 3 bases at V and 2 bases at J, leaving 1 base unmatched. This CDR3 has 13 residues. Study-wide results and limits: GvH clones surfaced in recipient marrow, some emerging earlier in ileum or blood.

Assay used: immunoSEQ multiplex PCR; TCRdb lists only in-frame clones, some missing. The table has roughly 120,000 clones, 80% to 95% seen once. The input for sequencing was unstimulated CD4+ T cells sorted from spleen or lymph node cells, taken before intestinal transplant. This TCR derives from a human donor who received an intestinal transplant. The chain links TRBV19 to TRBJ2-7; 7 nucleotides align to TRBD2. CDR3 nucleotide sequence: TGTGCCAGTAGTATGGCGGGGGCCTACGAGCAGTACTTC. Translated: CASSMAGAYEQYF.